The 31 T cell receptor beta chains in this list originate from one sample, sequenced in a study of cytomegalovirus exposure and HLA in healthy donors. The PCR used 60 Vbeta and 13 Jbeta primers. Method: immunoSEQ multiplex PCR; TCRdb's copy keeps in-frame clones and lacks some. The sample includes 25,000 to 40,000 clones, roughly 44% seen only once; the top ten take less than 2%. The sequencing input was PBMCs. The source of these receptors is a woman aged 45-59 years in good health and CMV-seronegative.

CDR3 sequence: CAWRWGGGGELFF. The CDR3 nucleotides read TGTGCCTGGAGATGGGGGGGTGGGGGGGAGCTGTTTTTT. The J gene is TRBJ2-2, the V gene TRBV30; 7 nucleotides agree with TRBD2. The V gene end was trimmed by 3 bases and the J gene end by 8 bases; junction bases not matched to a gene: 6. The CDR3 runs 13 residues. Germline CDR1 reads GTSNPN; CDR2 reads SVGIG (reference sequence).

The V call is TRBV15, the J call TRBJ2-2; D not certain. V lost 0 bases, J lost 4 bases, and 9 bases lay in between. There are 15 residues in the CDR3. Per germline, CDR1 LNHNV and CDR2 YYDKDF (reference sequence). The CDR3 loop is CATSRDGHSTGELFF. The CDR3 coding sequence is TGTGCCACCAGCAGAGATGGGCACAGCACCGGGGAGCTGTTTTTT.

This clone was seen a handful of times. The chain links TRBV5-4 to TRBJ2-3, with D possibly TRBD2 on 6 matching bases. V dropped 3 bases and J dropped 1 base, with 9 bases sitting between them. The CDR3 contains 14 residues. Per the germline V gene, CDR1 is SGHNT and CDR2 is YYREEE (reference sequence). CDR3 DNA: TGTGCCAGCAGCTCCCCGGGGGGCACAGATACGCAGTATTTT. Amino acid sequence: CASSSPGGTDTQYF.

This clone occurred a few times. V usage is TRBV7-3 and J usage is TRBJ2-5, with D possibly being TRBD2 (6 bases). The CDR3 extends over 15 amino acids. Trimming stripped 5 bases from V and 1 base from J, with 14 bases between. CDR1 and CDR2 from the germline V gene are SGHTA and FQGTGA. CDR3 DNA sequence: TGTGCCAGCAGCCCGGGTCGGGGGATCCAAGAGACCCAGTACTTC. Translation: CASSPGRGIQETQYF.

This clone occurred a few times. This chain connects TRBV27 to TRBJ1-2, with 7 positions matching TRBD1. With 4 bases clipped from V and 4 bases from J, the junction kept 3 bases outside the gene matches. The germline V gene encodes CDR1 MNHEY and CDR2 SMNVEV (reference sequence). The CDR3 is 13 amino acids. Here the CDR3 reads CASSSTGSYGYTF. The DNA for the CDR3 is TGTGCCAGCAGTTCGACAGGGTCCTATGGCTACACCTTC.

The V call is TRBV6-5, the J call TRBJ1-3, with D possibly matching TRBD1 (5 bases). Germline V lookup: CDR1 MNHEY, CDR2 SVGAGI. The ends were cut back, 0 bases at V and 3 bases at J, with 12 bases in the middle. The CDR3 length is 16 residues. The CDR3 here is CASSYSSQGNGNTIYF. CDR3 DNA: TGTGCCAGCAGTTACTCGAGTCAGGGTAATGGAAACACCATATATTTT.

The rearrangement links TRBV18 to TRBJ1-4; perhaps TRBD1 as D (5 bases). From germline, CDR1 is KGHSH and CDR2 LQKENI. V lost 3 bases and J 5 bases, leaving 13 bases between the germline ends. This CDR3 comprises 15 residues. The CDR3 coding sequence is TGTGCCAGCTCACCCCCGGGGGTGGGGAATGAAAAACTGTTTTTT. Residues: CASSPPGVGNEKLFF.

The chain links TRBV5-1 to TRBJ1-1; TRBD1 matches 8 bases. This CDR3 contains 15 residues. Germline CDR1 is SGHRS and CDR2 is YFSETQ. Trimming took 1 base from V and 6 from J; bases not matched to a gene: 8. The CDR3 reads CASSLNPGQGAEAFF. In nucleotides, the CDR3 is TGCGCCAGCAGCTTGAATCCAGGACAGGGCGCTGAAGCTTTCTTT.

This sequence joins TRBV19 and TRBJ1-4; no firm D call. CDR3 length equals 11 residues. V lost 3 bases and J lost 8, with 4 bases in between. The germline gives CDR1 LNHDA, CDR2 SQIVND (reference sequence). CDR3 sequence (DNA): TGTGCCAGTAGTATGCGGGAAAAACTGTTTTTT. Its translation is CASSMREKLFF.

The rearrangement uses TRBV6-1 and TRBJ2-7, with 7 nucleotides matching TRBD1. This CDR3 spans 13 amino acids. The germline V gene has CDR1 MNHNS and CDR2 SASEGT. Unmatched junction bases numbered 6, after V lost 4 bases and J lost 6 bases. CDR3 in amino acids: CASSGRTGSEQYF. In DNA, the CDR3 is TGTGCCAGCAGTGGAAGGACAGGCAGCGAGCAGTACTTC.

J is TRBJ2-1 and V is TRBV5-6; D is possibly TRBD2 (5 bases). Trimming took off 0 bases at V and 10 bases at J, with 11 bases between the two ends. The germline CDR1 and CDR2 sequences are SGHDT and YYEEEE. The CDR3 extends over 13 amino acids. The CDR3 loop reads CASSLGRGQEQFF. The DNA for the CDR3 is TGTGCCAGCAGCTTGGGAAGAGGGCAGGAGCAGTTCTTC.

The gene calls are TRBV7-2 and TRBJ2-7; 9 positions agree with TRBD2. CDR3 length: 15 amino acids. Losses at the gene ends were 0 bases for V and 5 bases for J; bases not matched to a gene: 5. The germline V gene encodes CDR1 SGHTA and CDR2 FQGNSA. The CDR3 region is CASSLAPSGINEQYF. CDR3 DNA: TGTGCCAGCAGCTTAGCGCCTAGCGGGATTAACGAGCAGTACTTC.

This clone was observed a few times. This chain joins TRBV5-3 and TRBJ2-1; 12 bases are shared with TRBD2. TRBV5-3 is classed as an ORF, of uncertain function. The CDR3 loop spans 16 amino acids. V was clipped by 3 bases and J by 7 bases; unmatched bases: 8. DNA of the CDR3: TGTGCCAGAAGCTCTCCCACCGGGACTAGCGGGAATGAGCAGTTCTTC. It translates to CARSSPTGTSGNEQFF.

CDR3 amino acids: CTSSQREAGGHPSSYEQYF. CDR3 bases: TGCACCAGCAGCCAGAGGGAAGCGGGGGGCCACCCCAGCTCCTACGAGCAGTACTTC. The chain uses TRBV1 and TRBJ2-7; the D call in the table, TRBD2, was not verified against the DNA. TRBV1 is a known pseudogene. The CDR3 runs 19 residues.

This rearrangement joins TRBV30 to TRBJ1-4; D is possibly TRBD1 (6 bases). V was clipped by 0 bases and J by 8 bases, with 7 bases between them. Germline V gives CDR1 GTSNPN, CDR2 SVGIG (reference sequence). CDR3 length: 12 residues. This CDR3 reads CAWSVQGEKLFF. CDR3 bases: TGTGCCTGGAGTGTTCAGGGGGAAAAACTGTTTTTT.

This clone has just a few counts. The J gene is TRBJ2-5, the V gene TRBV6-1, with D perhaps matching TRBD1 (7 bases). Trimming pared 8 bases from V and 2 bases from J, leaving 15 bases between. Germline V gives CDR1 MNHNS, CDR2 SASEGT. The CDR3 extends over 14 amino acids. The CDR3 spells CASAGQTAQETQYF. Here the CDR3 DNA reads TGTGCCAGCGCGGGACAGACAGCTCAAGAGACCCAGTACTTC.

V gene TRBV9 combines with J gene TRBJ2-3; D not resolved. Germline loops: CDR1 SGDLS, CDR2 YYNGEE. The CDR3 totals 13 residues. Deletions cut 3 bases from V and 1 base from J, with 6 bases between. The CDR3 nucleotides read TGTGCCAGCAGCGCCCAGGGCACAGATACGCAGTATTTT. Encoded protein: CASSAQGTDTQYF.

The chain is built from TRBV7-9 and TRBJ1-5; TRBD1 matches 7 bases. The CDR3 runs to 17 residues. CDR1 and CDR2 (germline): SEHNR, FQNEAQ (reference sequence). V was pared by 5 bases and J by 0 bases, with 10 bases of the junction left unmatched. Here the CDR3 reads CASSPSGGPNSNQPQHF. CDR3 bases: TGTGCCAGCAGCCCCTCAGGGGGACCAAATAGCAATCAGCCCCAGCATTTT.

The V and J genes are TRBV30 and TRBJ1-4; D ambiguous. Looked up from germline, CDR1 is GTSNPN and CDR2 is SVGIG (reference sequence). The V gene lost 2 bases and the J gene lost 6 bases, with 13 bases spanning the gap. The CDR3 extends over 14 amino acids. CDR3 protein: CAWSTLRADEKLFF. CDR3 nucleotide sequence: TGTGCCTGGAGTACCCTTCGCGCCGATGAAAAACTGTTTTTT.

The CDR3 region has the DNA TGTGCCAGCAGCCGCGGGACCTTTCAAGAGACCCAGTACTTC. It translates to CASSRGTFQETQYF. V is TRBV14 and J is TRBJ2-5, with D maybe TRBD2 (6 bases). The CDR3 sequence is 14 residues long. V lost 4 bases to trimming and J lost 2 bases, with 11 bases between them. Germline V gives CDR1 SGHDN, CDR2 FVKESK.

The rearrangement joins TRBV21-1 to TRBJ1-5; the table's D call, TRBD1, has no DNA check behind it. TRBV21-1 is flagged as a pseudogene. CDR3 length equals 16 residues. The chain's CDR3 is CASSSPRQVSNQPQHF. In DNA form, the CDR3 reads TGTGCCAGCAGCTCCCCTCGGCAGGTTAGCAATCAGCCCCAGCATTTT.

With regard to this clone: Other nucleotide sequences in the sample specify the same CDR3. The J gene is TRBJ1-4, the V gene TRBV19; D uncertain. Germline CDR1 and CDR2: LNHDA and SQIVND (reference sequence). The CDR3 length is 14 residues. Trimming cost V 7 bases and J 0 bases, with 9 bases left between them. The CDR3 region has the DNA TGTGCCAGTACCCACAGAGCAACTAATGAAAAACTGTTTTTT. Protein sequence: CASTHRATNEKLFF. The full variable domain, completed using reference TRBV19 and TRBJ1-4, is DGGITQSPKYLFRKEGQNVTLSCEQNLNHDAMYWYRQDPGQGLRLIYYSQIVNDFQKGDIAEGYSVSREKKESFPLTVTSAQKNPTAFYLCASTHRATNEKLFFGSGTQLSVL.

This chain links TRBV30 with TRBJ2-1, with D possibly being TRBD2 (6 bases). Germline V gene lookup returns CDR1 GTSNPN and CDR2 SVGIG (reference sequence). The CDR3 loop spans 15 amino acids. V was cut by 2 bases and J by 0 bases, with 11 bases left in between. The CDR3 loop reads CAWSRGALSYNEQFF. Written as DNA, the CDR3 is TGTGCCTGGAGTCGCGGGGCCCTCTCCTACAATGAGCAGTTCTTC.

This chain connects TRBV30 to TRBJ1-1; tentative D call: TRBD1 (5 bases). This CDR3 has 13 amino acids. Trimming took 4 bases from V and 3 from J, leaving 12 bases between them. CDR1 GTSNPN and CDR2 SVGIG come from the germline V gene (reference sequence). The CDR3 loop is CAWISRAYTEAFF. CDR3 coding DNA: TGTGCCTGGATCTCCAGGGCCTACACTGAAGCTTTCTTT.

This clone was found a few times. V and J are TRBV5-1 and TRBJ2-7; 7 bases are shared with TRBD2. CDR3 size: 15 residues. Per the germline V gene, CDR1 is SGHRS and CDR2 is YFSETQ. V lost 0 bases, J lost 3 bases, and 6 bases stayed unmatched. The CDR3 DNA reads as TGCGCCAGCAGCTTGGTGGCGGGAGCGGGCTACGAGCAGTACTTC. Residues: CASSLVAGAGYEQYF.

The CDR3 region has the DNA TGTGCCAGCAGTGCTAACAGGGGAGACTCTGAAGCTTTCTTT. It yields the protein CASSANRGDSEAFF. The chain recombines TRBV2 with TRBJ1-1, with 7 nucleotides matching TRBD1. V trimming: 4 bases; J trimming: 6 bases; junction bases outside the gene matches: 8. Germline loops: CDR1 SNHLY, CDR2 FYNNEI. CDR3 length: 14 amino acids.

The chain uses TRBV5-1 and TRBJ1-1; TRBD1 is a possible D gene (6 bases). Trimming stripped 1 base from V and 3 bases from J, with 10 bases between. Germline V gene sequence: CDR1 SGHRS, CDR2 YFSETQ. The CDR3 extends over 14 amino acids. The CDR3 nucleotides read TGCGCCAGCAGCTTGAGGGCAGGGGACACTGAAGCTTTCTTT. This codes for CASSLRAGDTEAFF. Together with reference TRBV5-1 and TRBJ1-1, the CDR3 gives the full variable domain: KAGVTQTPRYLIKTRGQQVTLSCSPISGHRSVSWYQQTPGQGLQFLFEYFSETQRNKGNFPGRFSGRQFSNSRSEMNVSTLELGDSALYLCASSLRAGDTEAFFGQGTRLTVV.

A few counts support this clone. The CDR3 DNA is TGTGCCATCAGATCTCGACTAGCGGCCTTGGGTTACGAGCAGTACTTC. The encoded protein is CAIRSRLAALGYEQYF. The rearrangement uses TRBV28 and TRBJ2-7, with 9 nucleotides matching TRBD2. The CDR3 totals 16 residues. Germline CDR1 reads MDHEN; CDR2 reads SYDVKM. V lost 10 bases to trimming and J lost 4 bases; unmatched junction nucleotides: 17. The full variable domain, rest sourced from reference TRBV28 and TRBJ2-7, is DVKVTQSSRYLVKRTGEKVFLECVQDMDHENMFWYRQDPGLGLRLIYFSYDVKMKEKGDIPEGYSVSREKKERFSLILESASTNQTSMYLCAIRSRLAALGYEQYFGPGTRLTVT.

For the CDR3, the DNA is TGTGCCTGGAGTTCTGGGACAGGCCATACAGATACGCAGTATTTT. It yields the protein CAWSSGTGHTDTQYF. The chain recombines TRBV30 with TRBJ2-3; 8 nucleotides align to TRBD1. Germline trimming cut 2 bases from V and 3 bases from J; bases unmatched to any gene: 7. The CDR3 has 15 amino acids. Germline loops: CDR1 GTSNPN, CDR2 SVGIG (reference sequence).

The V gene is TRBV7-2, the J gene TRBJ2-1; 7 bases line up with TRBD2. Looked up from germline, CDR1 is SGHTA and CDR2 is FQGNSA. This CDR3 is 16 amino acids long. Unmatched junction bases numbered 10, after V lost 1 base and J lost 7 bases. The CDR3 bases are TGTGCCAGCAGCTTAGGCATAGGGCGGGGGTATAATGAGCAGTTCTTC. Encoded protein: CASSLGIGRGYNEQFF. Full variable domain (missing parts from reference TRBV7-2 and TRBJ2-1): GAGVSQSPSNKVTEKGKDVELRCDPISGHTALYWYRQSLGQGLEFLIYFQGNSAPDKSGLPSDRFSAERTGGSVSTLTIQRTQQEDSAVYLCASSLGIGRGYNEQFFGPGTRLTVL.

This clone was observed a few times. The rearrangement joins TRBV2 to TRBJ1-5; no clear D gene. The CDR3 is made up of 14 amino acids. Germline V gives CDR1 SNHLY, CDR2 FYNNEI. Trimming pared 8 bases from V and 0 bases from J, leaving 11 bases between. The CDR3 is CASGPAYSNQPQHF. The CDR3 coding sequence is TGTGCCAGCGGGCCAGCCTATAGCAATCAGCCCCAGCATTTT.